The 21 T cell receptor delta chains reported below all come from one sample, sequenced in a study of gamma-delta T cells after stem cell transplantation. TCRdb repeated clone calling on the RT-PCR reads with CATT. Counted here are over 3,500 delta-chain clones, about 17% occurring once; the ten biggest clones make up more than 4%. Sequencing was carried out using gamma-delta T cells. Receptor source: a human donor. It is not recorded whose cells these are; they may come from a transplant donor.

A few counts support this clone. The V gene is TRDV1, the J gene TRDJ1; 11 bases align to TRDD3. CDR3 length: 22 amino acids. With 2 bases clipped from V and 2 bases from J, the junction kept 22 bases outside the gene matches. Germline loops: CDR1 TSWWSYY, CDR2 QGS. Here the CDR3 reads CALGEKILPTAGGYRRTDKLIF. The CDR3 DNA is TGTGCTCTTGGGGAAAAAATCCTTCCTACAGCTGGGGGATACCGGAGGACCGATAAACTCATCTTT.

The genes are TRAV29/DV5 and TRDJ1; 7 bases agree with TRDD3. CDR3 length: 15 residues. V shed 0 bases and J 3 bases; nucleotides not matched to a gene: 8. Germline V CDR1 and CDR2: NSMFDY, ISSIKDK. The CDR3 is CAASARTGVPDKLIF. CDR3 nucleotide sequence: TGTGCAGCAAGCGCTCGTACTGGGGTGCCCGATAAACTCATCTTT. Looking up the rest from reference TRAV29/DV5 and TRDJ1 gives the full variable domain: DQQVKQNSPSLSVQEGRISILNCDYTNSMFDYFLWYKKYPAEGPTFLISISSIKDKNEDGRFTVFLNKSAKHLSLHIVPSQPGDSAVYFCAASARTGVPDKLIFGKGTRVTVEP.

The CDR3 bases are TGTGCCTTTACCCGGGGGACCCCTACTAAACTCATCTTT. Translated: CAFTRGTPTKLIF. This rearrangement joins TRDV3 to TRDJ1; perhaps TRDD3 as D (6 bases). The V and J ends lost 1 base and 7 bases respectively, with 16 bases between them. Looked up from germline, CDR1 is TVYSNPD and CDR2 is GDNSRS (reference sequence). The CDR3 extends over 13 amino acids.

This clone was picked up a small number of times. At residue 3, the TCRdb amino acid sequence and the translated nucleotide sequence differ, so the protein here is the DNA translation. The rearrangement links TRDV2 to TRDJ3; possibly TRDD3 for D (6 bases). This CDR3 has 17 amino acids. The V gene's germline CDR1 is GEAIGNYY and CDR2 EKD. CDR3 in DNA: TGTGCCCGTGACACGGGGGGAAGCTCCTGGGACACCCGACAGATGTTTTTC. This codes for CARDTGGSSWDTRQMFF.

This clone is classed as medium-sized. This chain connects TRDV3 to TRDJ1, with 7 bases fitting TRDD3. This CDR3 has 15 amino acids. In germline, CDR1 is TVYSNPD, CDR2 GDNSRS (reference sequence). Germline trimming cut 4 bases from V and 3 bases from J; bases unmatched to any gene: 14. The CDR3 here is CAYLGRTGASDKLIF. The CDR3 DNA sequence: TGTGCCTATCTAGGCCGTACTGGGGCGTCCGATAAACTCATCTTT.

The J gene is TRDJ2, the V gene TRDV1; 7 bases line up with TRDD3. CDR3 length equals 22 residues. Trimming at V came to 3 bases and at J to 4 bases, leaving 26 bases not matched to a gene. Germline assignment: CDR1 TSWWSYY and CDR2 QGS. CDR3 region: CALGDHRVYEMLGERTTAQLFF. CDR3 in DNA: TGTGCTCTTGGGGATCATCGGGTCTACGAGATGTTGGGGGAGAGAACGACAGCACAACTCTTCTTT.

This clone was recorded a few times. V and J are TRDV1 and TRDJ1; 10 nucleotides agree with TRDD3. Per germline, CDR1 TSWWSYY and CDR2 QGS. After removal of 1 base from V and 0 bases from J, the junction contained 14 bases not matched to a gene. The length of the CDR3 is 20 residues. The CDR3 region is CALGEPQPTTGGSDTDKLIF. CDR3 nucleotides: TGTGCTCTTGGGGAACCCCAACCTACGACTGGGGGATCCGACACCGATAAACTCATCTTT.

This clone has a handful of counts. The junction and the germline gene differ at one end; a read error may be behind it. This sample also contains other DNA sequences that code for the same CDR3. The gene calls are TRDV2 and TRDJ1; D possibly corresponds to TRDD3 (5 bases). This CDR3 is 14 amino acids long. Per germline, CDR1 GEAIGNYY and CDR2 EKD. CDR3 in DNA: TGTGCCTGTGACACCGGTGGGGACCCCGACAAACTCATCTTT. The encoded protein is CACDTGGDPDKLIF.

This sequence joins TRDV1 and TRDJ1; D ambiguous. Germline V gene sequence: CDR1 TSWWSYY, CDR2 QGS. CDR3 size: 16 residues. Trimming stripped 4 bases from V and 4 bases from J, with 19 bases between. For the CDR3, the DNA is TGTGCTCTTGGGGGGCCGTCGAAGGTGAGCCACGATAAACTCATCTTT. Protein: CALGGPSKVSHDKLIF.

The genes are TRDV3 and TRDJ1; 10 bases match TRDD3. The germline V gene has CDR1 TVYSNPD and CDR2 GDNSRS (reference sequence). Trimming at V came to 0 bases and at J to 0 bases, leaving 25 bases not matched to a gene. The CDR3 has 22 amino acids. The CDR3 coding sequence is TGTGCCTTTAGAATTCGGCTCGCGTACTGGGGGATCCAAGCCCCGTACACCGATAAACTCATCTTT. Amino acid sequence: CAFRIRLAYWGIQAPYTDKLIF.

The chain has TRDV1 and TRDJ1, with D uncertain. V was trimmed by 0 bases and J by 7 bases, leaving 12 bases between them. This CDR3 contains 14 residues. Germline CDR1 reads TSWWSYY; CDR2 reads QGS. The CDR3 here is CALGELSRSGKLIF. DNA for the CDR3: TGTGCTCTTGGGGAACTTAGCCGGAGCGGTAAACTCATCTTT.

This clone was seen a few times. This rearrangement joins TRDV2 to TRDJ1; TRDD3 matches 8 bases. Germline lookup yields CDR1 GEAIGNYY and CDR2 EKD. The junction had 9 bases not matched to a gene; V was cut back by 1 base and J by 0 bases. The CDR3 has 17 residues. CDR3: CACDTMTGGSNTDKLIF. The DNA for the CDR3 is TGTGCCTGTGACACTATGACTGGGGGCAGCAACACCGATAAACTCATCTTT.

This clone was observed a few times. J is TRDJ1 and V is TRDV1; 11 nucleotides align to TRDD3. The junction had 5 bases not matched to a gene; V was cut back by 1 base and J by 7 bases. The CDR3 loop spans 15 amino acids. From germline, CDR1 is TSWWSYY and CDR2 QGS. The CDR3 DNA sequence: TGTGCTCTTGGGGAACAGCTATGGGGGATACGTAAACTCATCTTT. Protein product: CALGEQLWGIRKLIF.

This clone was seen a few times. The chain has TRDV3 and TRDJ1, with TRDD3 matching 10 bases. V was clipped by 2 bases and J by 1 base; unmatched bases: 16. This CDR3 comprises 18 residues. Per germline, CDR1 TVYSNPD and CDR2 GDNSRS (reference sequence). The CDR3 region has the DNA TGTGCCTTTCGTTCAGGCTACGGGGGATACGAGTTCACCGATAAACTCATCTTT. Its translation is CAFRSGYGGYEFTDKLIF. The whole variable domain, remainder taken from reference TRDV3 and TRDJ1, is CDKVTQSSPDQTVASGSEVVLLCTYDTVYSNPDLFWYRIRPDYSFQFVFYGDNSRSEGADFTQGRFSVKHILTQKAFHLVISPVRTEDSATYYCAFRSGYGGYEFTDKLIFGKGTRVTVEP.

This clone is categorized as medium-sized. The chain couples TRDV3 to TRDJ1, with D possibly being TRDD3 (6 bases). CDR3 length: 15 amino acids. V lost 5 bases and J 4 bases, leaving 23 bases between the germline ends. Germline V gives CDR1 TVYSNPD, CDR2 GDNSRS (reference sequence). The CDR3 DNA follows: TGTGCCATACAGGGGGACGGCACCTCTCGCGATAAACTCATCTTT. It yields the protein CAIQGDGTSRDKLIF.

A few counts support this clone. The chain links TRDV1 to TRDJ1, with 10 bases aligning to TRDD3. V trimming: 3 bases; J trimming: 8 bases; junction bases outside the gene matches: 27. CDR3 size: 21 residues. CDR1 is TSWWSYY, CDR2 QGS, per germline. The CDR3 loop reads CALGDPGPRPRHYWGIGKLIF. CDR3 nucleotides: TGTGCTCTTGGGGATCCCGGCCCTAGGCCCAGGCATTACTGGGGGATCGGAAAACTCATCTTT.

There is no V gene call, and the J gene is TRDJ2; the D call TRDD3 from the table was never checked on the DNA. The CDR3 is 22 residues long. CDR3 sequence: CALKVVDWGSKGKLALTAQLFF. The CDR3 region has the DNA TGTGCCTTAAAGGTGGTTGACTGGGGGTCCAAGGGGAAGCTAGCTTTGACAGCACAACTCTTCTTT.

This clone occurred a few times. The CDR3 loop reads CALGGPPAQCTDKLIF. For the CDR3, the DNA is TGTGCTCTTGGGGGGCCCCCCGCGCAGTGCACCGATAAACTCATCTTT. The rearrangement uses TRDV1 and TRDJ1; D remains unclear. Germline assignment: CDR1 TSWWSYY and CDR2 QGS. Trimming shortened V by 4 bases and J by 1 base, and 16 bases separated the two germline ends. The CDR3 has 16 residues.

Comments on this clone: One base away lies a much larger clone, so this may be a sequencing read error. This chain links TRDV2 with TRDJ1; TRDD3 matches at 9 bases. The J gene, left out of TCRdb, was set here by checking the DNA against germline. Germline V gene lookup returns CDR1 GEAIGNYY and CDR2 EKD. V trimming: 1 base; J trimming: 3 bases; junction bases outside the gene matches: 2. The CDR3 sequence is 14 residues long. The CDR3 DNA is TGTGCCTGTGACACAACTGGGGGAGCCGATAAACTCATCTTT. Translating gives CACDTTGGADKLIF.

The chain recombines TRAV29/DV5 with TRDJ1; 8 bases align to TRDD3. J lost 1 base, V lost 0 bases, and 26 bases had no gene match. Germline V lookup: CDR1 NSMFDY, CDR2 ISSIKDK. There are 22 residues in the CDR3. The CDR3 DNA reads TGTGCAGCAAGCGCGAAGGAATCCTACACCATCTGGGGGACATATTTCACCGATAAACTCATCTTT. This codes for CAASAKESYTIWGTYFTDKLIF.

In its sample, this clone was seen a few times. CDR3 sequence: CAFRTSDWGTTYTDKLIF. The CDR3 region has the DNA TGTGCCTTTAGAACAAGTGACTGGGGGACTACGTACACCGATAAACTCATCTTT. The chain carries TRDV3 and TRDJ1; the match to TRDD3 covers 9 bases. V dropped 0 bases and J dropped 0; count of bases not matched to a gene: 14. The germline CDR1 and CDR2 sequences are TVYSNPD and GDNSRS (reference sequence). The CDR3 sequence is 18 residues long.